This T cell receptor (beta chain) was profiled in a study of spatial heterogeneity in lung cancer. As to time point: sample taken at primary tumor resection. Whole RNA from tumor, nontumor lung or frozen PBMC was sequenced unsorted. This clonotype was counted many times. The antigen is undetermined. TCRdb ran MiXCR on the 5' RACE reads and lists one entry per CDR3 protein. The profile covers roughly 19,000 distinct CDR3 sequences, with 5% to 7% appearing a single time and around 10% taken by the ten largest. Trimming stripped 2 bases from V and 9 bases from J, with 13 bases between. Germline CDR1 SGHDN, CDR2 FVKESK. There are 13 residues in the CDR3. Study findings and constraints: Counts that tracked tumor mutation counts were those of expanded intratumoral alpha and beta TCRs.

This chain connects TRBV14 to TRBJ1-1; D may be TRBD1 (5 bases). This material consisted of lung tumor tissue, taken at surgery. This clonotype originated in a female donor with early-stage non-small cell lung cancer. CDR3 bases: TGTGCCAGCAGCCAATCCCCGGGGGGGAAAGCTTTCTTT. Its protein product is CASSQSPGGKAFF. Based on the CDR3 plus reference TRBV14 and TRBJ1-1, the full variable domain is EAGVTQFPSHSVIEKGQTVTLRCDPISGHDNLYWYRRVMGKEIKFLLHFVKESKQDESGMPNNRFLAERTGGTYSTLKVQPAELEDSGVYFCASSQSPGGKAFFGQGTRLTVV.